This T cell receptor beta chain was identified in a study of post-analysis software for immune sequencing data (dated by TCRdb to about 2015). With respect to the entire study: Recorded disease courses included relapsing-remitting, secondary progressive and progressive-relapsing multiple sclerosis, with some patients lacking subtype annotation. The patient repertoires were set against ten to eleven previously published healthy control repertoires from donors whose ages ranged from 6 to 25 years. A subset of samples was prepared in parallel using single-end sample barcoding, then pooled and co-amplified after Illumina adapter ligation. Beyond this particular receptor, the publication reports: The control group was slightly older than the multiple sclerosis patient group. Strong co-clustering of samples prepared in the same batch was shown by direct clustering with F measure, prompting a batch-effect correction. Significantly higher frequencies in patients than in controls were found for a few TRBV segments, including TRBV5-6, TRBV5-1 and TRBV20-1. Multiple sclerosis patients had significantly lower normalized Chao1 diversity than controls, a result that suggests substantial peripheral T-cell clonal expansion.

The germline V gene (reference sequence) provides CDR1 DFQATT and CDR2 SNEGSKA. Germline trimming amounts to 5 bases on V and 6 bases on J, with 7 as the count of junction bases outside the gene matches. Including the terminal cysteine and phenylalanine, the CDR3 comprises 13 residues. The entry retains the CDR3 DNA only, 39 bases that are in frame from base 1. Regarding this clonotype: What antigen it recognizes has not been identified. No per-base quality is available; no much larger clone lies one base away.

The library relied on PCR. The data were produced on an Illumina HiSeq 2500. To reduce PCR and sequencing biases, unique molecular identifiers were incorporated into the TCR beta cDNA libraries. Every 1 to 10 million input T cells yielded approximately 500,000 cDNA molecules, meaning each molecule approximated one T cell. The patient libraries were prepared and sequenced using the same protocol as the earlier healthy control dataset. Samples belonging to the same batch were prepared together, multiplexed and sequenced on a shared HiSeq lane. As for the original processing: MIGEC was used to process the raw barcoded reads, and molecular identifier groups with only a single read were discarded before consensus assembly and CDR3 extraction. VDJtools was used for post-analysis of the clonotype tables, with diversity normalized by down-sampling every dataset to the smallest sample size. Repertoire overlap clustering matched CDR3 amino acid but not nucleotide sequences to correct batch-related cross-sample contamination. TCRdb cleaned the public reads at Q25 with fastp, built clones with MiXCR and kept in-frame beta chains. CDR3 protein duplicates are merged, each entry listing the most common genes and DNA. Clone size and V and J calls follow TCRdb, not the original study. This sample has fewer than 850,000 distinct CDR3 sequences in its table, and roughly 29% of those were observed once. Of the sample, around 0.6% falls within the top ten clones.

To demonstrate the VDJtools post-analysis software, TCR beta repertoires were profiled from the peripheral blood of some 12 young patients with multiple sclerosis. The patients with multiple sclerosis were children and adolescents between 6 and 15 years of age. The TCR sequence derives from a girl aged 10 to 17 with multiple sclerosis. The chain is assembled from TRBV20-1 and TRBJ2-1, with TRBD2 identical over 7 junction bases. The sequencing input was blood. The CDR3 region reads CSAGAIAGNEQFF. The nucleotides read TGCAGTGCTGGGGCGATAGCGGGCAATGAGCAGTTCTTC.